Each of the 7 T cell receptor beta chains below was sequenced from the same sample in a study of blood T cell repertoires in COVID-19. The data were produced by immunoSEQ multiplex PCR, yet TCRdb's version contains in-frame clones alone and is incomplete. The data contain around 250,000 clones, more than 75% of them seen just once; the ten biggest clones take up approximately 13%. Sequencing was carried out using peripheral blood. The receptors come from a man older than 75 with acute or convalescent COVID-19.

The CDR3 is CATSPGGVYNEQFF. In nucleotides, the CDR3 is TGCGCCACCTCCCCCGGGGGGGTTTACAATGAGCAGTTCTTC. The gene calls are TRBV5-1 and TRBJ2-1; 8 nucleotides match TRBD2. Germline assignment: CDR1 SGHRS and CDR2 YFSETQ. The CDR3 consists of 14 residues. V was pared by 9 bases and J by 4 bases, with 9 bases of the junction left unmatched.

The chain has TRBV15 and TRBJ1-5; D gene uncertain. The CDR3 has 13 amino acids. Looked up from germline, CDR1 is LNHNV and CDR2 is YYDKDF (reference sequence). The V and J ends lost 4 bases and 6 bases respectively, with 10 bases between them. In DNA form, the CDR3 reads TGTGCCACCAGCATATCCCGAGGTCAGCCCCAGCATTTT. This codes for CATSISRGQPQHF.

The CDR3 nucleotides read TGTGCCAGCAGTTACCCAGGGCAAGAGACCCAGTACTTC. Amino acid sequence: CASSYPGQETQYF. The V and J genes are TRBV6-5 and TRBJ2-5; TRBD1 might be the D (5 bases). V lost 2 bases and J 2 bases, leaving 6 bases between the germline ends. There are 13 residues in the CDR3. In germline, CDR1 is MNHEY, CDR2 SVGAGI.

This chain connects TRBV5-1 to TRBJ2-1; tentative D call: TRBD2 (6 bases). This CDR3 region has 14 residues. V was shortened by 5 bases and J by 5 bases, with 14 bases between the two germline ends. CDR1 is SGHRS, CDR2 YFSETQ, per germline. The CDR3 sequence is CASRGGVFDNEQFF. The DNA for the CDR3 is TGCGCCAGCAGGGGGGGAGTTTTTGACAATGAGCAGTTCTTC.

The chain recombines TRBV28 with TRBJ1-6; D gene ambiguous. The V end was cut by 6 bases, the J end by 4 bases, with 13 bases between. Germline V gene lookup returns CDR1 MDHEN and CDR2 SYDVKM. The CDR3 has 15 amino acids. The CDR3 is CASSPGTAYNSPLHF. The CDR3 DNA follows: TGTGCCAGCAGCCCCGGAACAGCATATAATTCACCCCTCCACTTT.

CDR3 nucleotide sequence: TGTGCCAGCAGACTACCGGGACAGGGGGGAGGTGGCTACACCTTC. Residues: CASRLPGQGGGGYTF. V gene TRBV28 combines with J gene TRBJ1-2; 11 bases align to TRBD1. The CDR3 sequence is 15 residues long. V lost 6 bases, J lost 7 bases, and 10 bases stayed unmatched. Germline loops: CDR1 MDHEN, CDR2 SYDVKM.

V gene TRBV27 combines with J gene TRBJ1-4; 8 bases fit TRBD1. This CDR3 has 14 amino acids. Germline lookup yields CDR1 MNHEY and CDR2 SMNVEV (reference sequence). V was clipped by 5 bases and J by 8 bases; unmatched bases: 7. CDR3 DNA: TGTGCCAGCAGTCCACCGGGACAGGTCGAAAAACTGTTTTTT. Its translation: CASSPPGQVEKLFF.